The 9 T cell receptor beta chains listed next were all sequenced from one sample in a study of blood T cell repertoires in COVID-19. TCRdb keeps only in-frame clones here, not all; method: immunoSEQ multiplex PCR. This table has 60,000 to 85,000 clones, under 90% appearing once. The specimen was peripheral blood. The receptor set was obtained from a man aged 70 or older who had recovered from COVID-19.

V usage is TRBV3-1 (or the pseudogene TRBV3-2) and J usage is TRBJ2-6, with 11 bases identical to TRBD2. The CDR3 covers 19 residues. Germline CDR1 LGHDT, CDR2 YNNKEL (reference sequence). V gave up 2 bases and J gave up 1 base; unmatched junction bases: 7. The CDR3 spells CASSQFLTSGISGANVLTF. The DNA for the CDR3 is TGTGCCAGCAGCCAATTTTTGACTAGCGGGATTTCTGGGGCCAACGTCCTGACTTTC.

The chain carries TRBV7-8 and TRBJ2-1; 12 bases agree with TRBD2. The junction had 6 bases not matched to a gene; V was cut back by 2 bases and J by 1 base. Germline V lookup: CDR1 SGHVS, CDR2 FQNEAQ. The CDR3 is made up of 18 amino acids. The DNA for the CDR3 is TGTGCCAGCAGCTTAATCGGACTAGCGGGGTTATCCTACAATGAGCAGTTCTTC. Amino acid sequence: CASSLIGLAGLSYNEQFF.

The CDR3 loop is CASSRRGLAGTTYEQYF. The CDR3 nucleotides are TGTGCCAGCAGCCGACGAGGACTAGCGGGAACCACCTACGAGCAGTACTTC. The V gene is TRBV27, the J gene TRBJ2-7; the match to TRBD2 covers 12 bases. Losses at the gene ends were 6 bases for V and 2 bases for J; bases not matched to a gene: 11. This CDR3 is 17 amino acids long. The germline V gene has CDR1 MNHEY and CDR2 SMNVEV (reference sequence).

The rearrangement uses TRBV19 and TRBJ1-1; D remains unclear. CDR1 is LNHDA and CDR2 is SQIVND in the germline V gene (reference sequence). V dropped 5 bases and J dropped 0 bases, with 16 bases sitting between them. This CDR3 has 16 amino acids. CDR3 nucleotides: TGTGCCAGTAGTTCTCCCCCCGGTGCGGTGAACACTGAAGCTTTCTTT. Translation gives CASSSPPGAVNTEAFF.

The chain uses TRBV6-4 and TRBJ2-3, with TRBD2 matching over 15 bases. After removal of 5 bases from V and 4 bases from J, the junction contained 4 bases not matched to a gene. Germline CDR1 MRHNA, CDR2 SNTAGT. This CDR3 comprises 16 residues. CDR3 amino acids: CASSPGLAGGPDTQYF. The DNA for the CDR3 is TGTGCCAGCAGTCCGGGACTAGCGGGAGGCCCAGATACGCAGTATTTT.

The chain carries TRBV15 and TRBJ2-3, with TRBD2 matching 7 bases. Germline CDR1 and CDR2: LNHNV and YYDKDF (reference sequence). The V gene end was trimmed by 0 bases and the J gene end by 8 bases; junction bases not matched to a gene: 11. The CDR3 contains 16 residues. CDR3: CATSREPSGPEGTQYF. DNA of the CDR3: TGTGCCACCAGCAGAGAGCCTAGCGGACCAGAGGGTACGCAGTATTTT.

This clone was picked up one time. The V and J genes are TRBV3-1 (or the pseudogene TRBV3-2) and TRBJ1-1, with no clear D. Trimming stripped 3 bases from V and 3 bases from J, with 14 bases between. Germline CDR1 LGHDT, CDR2 YNNKEL (reference sequence). This CDR3 is 15 amino acids long. The CDR3 reads CASSHSTAGDTEAFF. The CDR3 bases are TGTGCCAGCAGCCACTCGACGGCCGGGGACACTGAAGCTTTCTTT.

The gene calls are TRBV7-2 and TRBJ2-5; no definite D call. V lost 5 bases and J 1 base, leaving 17 bases between the germline ends. This CDR3 comprises 16 residues. CDR1 is SGHTA and CDR2 is FQGNSA in the germline V gene. This CDR3 reads CASSPPTAAFQETQYF. The CDR3 DNA reads as TGTGCCAGCAGCCCACCGACTGCCGCCTTCCAAGAGACCCAGTACTTC.

This clone was picked up one time. The gene calls are TRBV3-1 (or the pseudogene TRBV3-2) and TRBJ2-1, with 8 bases matching TRBD2. This CDR3 is 18 amino acids long. V shed 0 bases, J shed 9 bases, and the junction held 16 bases outside the gene matches. CDR1 and CDR2 from the germline V gene are LGHDT and YNNKEL (reference sequence). DNA of the CDR3: TGTGCCAGCAGCCAAGACCCCCCTATGCGGGGGGCCCGCGGTGAGCAGTTCTTC. The encoded protein is CASSQDPPMRGARGEQFF.